A single T cell receptor beta chain is shown here with its context. TCRdb keeps only in-frame clones here, not all; method: immunoSEQ multiplex PCR. Of approximately 390,000 clones listed, about 90% are singletons. This entry belongs to a study of blood T cell repertoires in COVID-19. Across the study: The analysed material was cDNA or gDNA that came from T cells, B-cell-depleted T cells, or PBMCs.

Recruited during active infection, patients (from Seattle) were subsequently followed longitudinally. The sequencing sample was made of peripheral blood. The source is a woman in her sixties or seventies with COVID-19, enrolled during active disease.

CDR3 sequence: CASTSGGTSSTDTQYF. For the CDR3, the DNA is TGTGCCAGCACTAGCGGGGGGACTTCTAGCACAGATACGCAGTATTTT. This chain connects TRBV9 to TRBJ2-3, with 11 bases aligning to TRBD2. The V and J ends lost 6 bases and 0 bases, in that order; junction bases with no gene match: 6. Per the germline V gene, CDR1 is SGDLS and CDR2 is YYNGEE. The CDR3 spans 16 residues.